The clone carrying this TCR beta chain was detected once. The source of the sample is a study of shared T cell receptors in the human thymus. TCRdb's copy holds only in-frame clones and misses some; the assay was immunoSEQ multiplex PCR. This table has around 340,000 clones, 95% appearing once. The origin of this receptor is a human donor. The specimen was thymocytes.

The CDR3 protein is CASQRGGDYEQYF. The CDR3 DNA follows: TGTGCCAGTCAACGGGGAGGGGATTACGAGCAGTACTTC. The chain couples TRBV27 to TRBJ2-7, with 7 bases identical to TRBD2. The junction had 9 bases not matched to a gene; V was cut back by 9 bases and J by 4 bases. Per germline, CDR1 MNHEY and CDR2 SMNVEV (reference sequence). This CDR3 comprises 13 residues.